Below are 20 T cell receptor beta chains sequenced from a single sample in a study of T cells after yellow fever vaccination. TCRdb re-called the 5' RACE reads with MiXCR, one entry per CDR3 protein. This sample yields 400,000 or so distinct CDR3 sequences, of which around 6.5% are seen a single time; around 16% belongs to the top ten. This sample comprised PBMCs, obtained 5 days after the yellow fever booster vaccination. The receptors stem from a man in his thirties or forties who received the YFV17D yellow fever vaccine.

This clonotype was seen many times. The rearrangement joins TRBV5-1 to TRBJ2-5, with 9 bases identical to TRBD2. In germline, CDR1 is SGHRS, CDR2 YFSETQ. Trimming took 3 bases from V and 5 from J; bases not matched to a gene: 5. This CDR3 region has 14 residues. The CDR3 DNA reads TGCGCCAGCAGCTCCGGGACTAGCCGGGAGACCCAGTACTTC. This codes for CASSSGTSRETQYF. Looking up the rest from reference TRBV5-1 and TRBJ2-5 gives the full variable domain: KAGVTQTPRYLIKTRGQQVTLSCSPISGHRSVSWYQQTPGQGLQFLFEYFSETQRNKGNFPGRFSGRQFSNSRSEMNVSTLELGDSALYLCASSSGTSRETQYFGPGTRLLVL.

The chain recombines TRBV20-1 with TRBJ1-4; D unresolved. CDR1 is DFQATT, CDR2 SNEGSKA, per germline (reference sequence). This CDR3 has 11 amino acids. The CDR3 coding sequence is TGCGGACTACAGATGAATGAAAAACTGTTTTTT. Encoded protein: CGLQMNEKLFF.

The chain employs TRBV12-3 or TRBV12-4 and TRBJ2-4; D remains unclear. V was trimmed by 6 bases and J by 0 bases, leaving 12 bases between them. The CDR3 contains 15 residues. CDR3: CASRMDLLAKNIQYF. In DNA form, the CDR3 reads TGTGCCAGCAGAATGGATCTCCTAGCCAAAAACATTCAGTACTTC.

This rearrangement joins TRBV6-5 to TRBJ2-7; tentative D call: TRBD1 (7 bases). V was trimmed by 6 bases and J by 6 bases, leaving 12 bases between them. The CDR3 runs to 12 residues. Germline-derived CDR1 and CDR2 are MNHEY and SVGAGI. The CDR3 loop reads CASRAGGLEQYF. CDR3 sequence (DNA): TGTGCCAGCAGGGCAGGGGGACTCGAGCAGTACTTC.

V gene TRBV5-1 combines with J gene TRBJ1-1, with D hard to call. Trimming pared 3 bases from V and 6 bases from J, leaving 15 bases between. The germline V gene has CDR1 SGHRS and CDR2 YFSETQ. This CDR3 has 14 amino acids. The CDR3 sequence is CASSSVKGGAEAFF. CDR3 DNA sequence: TGCGCCAGCAGCTCCGTAAAGGGCGGAGCTGAAGCTTTCTTT.

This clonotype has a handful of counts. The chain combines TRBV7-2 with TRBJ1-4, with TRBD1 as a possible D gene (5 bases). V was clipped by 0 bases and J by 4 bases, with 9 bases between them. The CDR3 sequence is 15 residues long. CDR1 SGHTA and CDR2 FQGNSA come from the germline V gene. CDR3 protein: CASSLARGDNEKLFF. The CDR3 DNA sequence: TGTGCCAGCAGCTTAGCGCGAGGGGATAATGAAAAACTGTTTTTT.

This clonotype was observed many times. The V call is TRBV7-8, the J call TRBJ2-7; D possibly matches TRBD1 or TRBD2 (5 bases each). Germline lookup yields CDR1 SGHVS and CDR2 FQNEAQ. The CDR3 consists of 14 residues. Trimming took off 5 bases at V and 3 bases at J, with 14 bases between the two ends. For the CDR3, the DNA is TGTGCCAGCAGCCCCCTCGGGGCAGTCTACGAGCAGTACTTC. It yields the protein CASSPLGAVYEQYF. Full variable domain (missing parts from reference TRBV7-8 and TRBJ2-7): GAGVSQSPRYKVAKRGQDVALRCDPISGHVSLFWYQQALGQGPEFLTYFQNEAQLDKSGLPSDRFFAERPEGSVSTLKIQRTQQEDSAVYLCASSPLGAVYEQYFGPGTRLTVT.

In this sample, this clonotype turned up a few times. The CDR3: CSARDWTTSGRQTSTDTQYF. The CDR3 DNA sequence: TGCAGTGCTAGAGACTGGACCACTAGCGGGAGGCAAACTAGCACAGATACGCAGTATTTT. The rearrangement uses TRBV20-1 and TRBJ2-3, with 12 bases lining up with TRBD2. This CDR3 has 20 amino acids. V shed 0 bases, J shed 0 bases, and the junction held 13 bases outside the gene matches. CDR1 is DFQATT and CDR2 is SNEGSKA in the germline V gene (reference sequence).

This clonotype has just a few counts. Here the CDR3 reads CSARDDAGVGSYEQYF. The DNA of the CDR3 is TGCAGTGCTAGAGATGATGCGGGAGTAGGCTCCTACGAGCAGTACTTC. The genes are TRBV20-1 and TRBJ2-7, with 7 bases identical to TRBD2. The CDR3 runs 16 residues. Germline loops: CDR1 DFQATT, CDR2 SNEGSKA (reference sequence). V lost 0 bases and J lost 0; bases outside the gene matches: 8.

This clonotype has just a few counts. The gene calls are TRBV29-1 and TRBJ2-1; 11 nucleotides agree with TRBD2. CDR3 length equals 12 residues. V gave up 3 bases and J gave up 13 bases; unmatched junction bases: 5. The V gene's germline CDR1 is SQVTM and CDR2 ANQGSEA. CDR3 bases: TGCAGCGTTGATAATAGCGGGAGGGCCCAGTTCTTC. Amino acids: CSVDNSGRAQFF.

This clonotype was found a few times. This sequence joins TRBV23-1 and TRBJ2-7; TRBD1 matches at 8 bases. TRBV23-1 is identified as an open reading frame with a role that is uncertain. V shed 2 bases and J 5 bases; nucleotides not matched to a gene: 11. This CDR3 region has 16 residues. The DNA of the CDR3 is TGCGCCAGCAGTCAACCCTCGGACAGGGCTTCTGACGAGCAGTACTTC. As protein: CASSQPSDRASDEQYF.

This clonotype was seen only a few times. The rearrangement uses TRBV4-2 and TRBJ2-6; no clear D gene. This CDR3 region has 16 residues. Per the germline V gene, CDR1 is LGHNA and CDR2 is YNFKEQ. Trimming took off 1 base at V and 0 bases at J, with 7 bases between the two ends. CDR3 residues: CASSQGWGSGANVLTF. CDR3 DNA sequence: TGTGCCAGCAGCCAAGGATGGGGCTCTGGGGCCAACGTCCTGACTTTC.

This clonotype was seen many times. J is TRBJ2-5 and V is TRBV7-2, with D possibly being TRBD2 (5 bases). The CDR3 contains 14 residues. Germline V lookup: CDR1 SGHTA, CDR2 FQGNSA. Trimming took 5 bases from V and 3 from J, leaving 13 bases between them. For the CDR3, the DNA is TGTGCCAGCAGCGCCAGGACGGGAAAAGAGACCCAGTACTTC. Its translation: CASSARTGKETQYF. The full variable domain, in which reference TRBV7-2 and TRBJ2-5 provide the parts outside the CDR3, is GAGVSQSPSNKVTEKGKDVELRCDPISGHTALYWYRQSLGQGLEFLIYFQGNSAPDKSGLPSDRFSAERTGGSVSTLTIQRTQQEDSAVYLCASSARTGKETQYFGPGTRLLVL.

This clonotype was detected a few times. The CDR3 DNA reads as TGCAGCGTTGTGCCCCCGGGCTCTGGAAACACCATATATTTT. Its protein product is CSVVPPGSGNTIYF. The chain links TRBV29-1 to TRBJ1-3; D remains ambiguous. Germline assignment: CDR1 SQVTM and CDR2 ANQGSEA. The V and J ends lost 4 bases and 0 bases respectively, with 10 bases between them. This CDR3 is 14 amino acids long.

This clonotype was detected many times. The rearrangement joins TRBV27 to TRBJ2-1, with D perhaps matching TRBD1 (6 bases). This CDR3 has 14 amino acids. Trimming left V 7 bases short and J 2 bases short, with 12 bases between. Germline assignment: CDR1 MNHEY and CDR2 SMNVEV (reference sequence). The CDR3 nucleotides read TGTGCCAGCACCCTGACAGGAACCTACAATGAGCAGTTCTTC. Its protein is CASTLTGTYNEQFF.

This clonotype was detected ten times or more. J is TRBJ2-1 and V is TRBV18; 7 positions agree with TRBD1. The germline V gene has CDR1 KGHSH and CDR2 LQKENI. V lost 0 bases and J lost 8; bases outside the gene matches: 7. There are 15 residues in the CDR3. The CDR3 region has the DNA TGTGCCAGCTCACCACCCGGGACAGCTGGCGATGAGCAGTTCTTC. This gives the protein CASSPPGTAGDEQFF.

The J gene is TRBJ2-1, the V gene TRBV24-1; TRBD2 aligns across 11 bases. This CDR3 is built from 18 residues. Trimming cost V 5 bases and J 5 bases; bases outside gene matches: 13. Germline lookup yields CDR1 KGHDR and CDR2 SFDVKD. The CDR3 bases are TGTGCCACCAGTGCCCGAACCCGCCTAGCGGGAGGACACAATGAGCAGTTCTTC. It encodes CATSARTRLAGGHNEQFF.

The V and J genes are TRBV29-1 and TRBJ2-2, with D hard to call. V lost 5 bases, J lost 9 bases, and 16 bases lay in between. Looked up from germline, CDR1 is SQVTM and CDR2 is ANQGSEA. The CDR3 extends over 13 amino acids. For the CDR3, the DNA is TGCAGCGTTTTACCCATGGGGATAAGGGAGCTGTTTTTT. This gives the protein CSVLPMGIRELFF.

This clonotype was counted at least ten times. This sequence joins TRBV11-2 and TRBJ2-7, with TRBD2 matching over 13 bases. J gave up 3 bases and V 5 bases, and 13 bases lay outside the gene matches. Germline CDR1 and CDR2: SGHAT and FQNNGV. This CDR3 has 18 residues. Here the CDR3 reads CASSPGLAGEASFYEQYF. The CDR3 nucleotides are TGTGCCAGCAGCCCCGGACTAGCGGGAGAAGCCTCCTTCTACGAGCAGTACTTC.

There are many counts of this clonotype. The CDR3 spells CASGEDRGLTGELFF. The DNA for the CDR3 is TGTGCCAGCGGCGAGGACAGGGGCCTCACCGGGGAGCTGTTTTTT. The chain employs TRBV28 and TRBJ2-2, with 9 positions matching TRBD1. V shed 8 bases, J shed 4 bases, and the junction held 8 bases outside the gene matches. In germline, CDR1 is MDHEN, CDR2 SYDVKM. This CDR3 spans 15 amino acids.